A selection of T cell receptor beta chains follows, all from one sample in a study of cytomegalovirus exposure and HLA in healthy donors. Repertoires were generated with immunoSEQ multiplex PCR, while TCRdb's copy carries only in-frame clones and drops some. The table records about 180,000 clones, 75% to 85% of them present only once. The sequencing sample was made of PBMCs. The receptors were sampled from a woman under 40 in good health and CMV-seronegative. CDR3s include the opening cysteine and the closing phenylalanine or tryptophan. Fields, in order: D gene, clone size, V gene, J gene, CDR3 protein, CDR3 DNA. The D gene is left open where the match is weak. Rows give clone size only sometimes, using once, few, many, or a class for an expanded clone.

d_gene: NA
abundance: NA
v_gene: TRBV2
j_gene: TRBJ1-6
CDR3aa: CASRNEPNSPLHF
CDR3nt: TGTGCCAGCAGAAACGAGCCTAATTCACCCCTCCACTTT

d_gene: TRBD2
abundance: NA
v_gene: TRBV5-1
j_gene: TRBJ2-3
CDR3aa: CASSLETSGRGDTQYF
CDR3nt: TGCGCCAGCAGCTTGGAGACTAGCGGGAGAGGAGATACGCAGTATTTT

d_gene: NA
abundance: NA
v_gene: TRBV7-9
j_gene: TRBJ1-1
CDR3aa: CASSFSGTEAFF
CDR3nt: TGTGCCAGCAGCTTCTCGGGGACTGAAGCTTTCTTT

d_gene: TRBD1
abundance: NA
v_gene: TRBV5-1
j_gene: TRBJ2-3
CDR3aa: CASSPGQELDTQYF
CDR3nt: TGCGCCAGCAGCCCGGGACAGGAGTTGGATACGCAGTATTTT

d_gene: NA
abundance: NA
v_gene: TRBV19
j_gene: TRBJ2-1
CDR3aa: CASSIYMPSGDQQFF
CDR3nt: TGTGCCAGTAGTATATACATGCCCAGCGGAGATCAGCAGTTCTTC

d_gene: TRBD2
abundance: NA
v_gene: TRBV5-1
j_gene: TRBJ2-5
CDR3aa: CASSRLAGGTQETQYF
CDR3nt: TGCGCCAGCAGCCGACTAGCGGGAGGGACGCAAGAGACCCAGTACTTC

d_gene: TRBD2
abundance: NA
v_gene: TRBV19
j_gene: TRBJ2-2
CDR3aa: CASTGLAGGGTGELFF
CDR3nt: TGTGCCAGCACGGGACTAGCGGGAGGGGGAACCGGGGAGCTGTTTTTT

d_gene: TRBD1
abundance: NA
v_gene: TRBV10-3
j_gene: TRBJ2-7
CDR3aa: CAISGYHQGAYEQYF
CDR3nt: TGTGCCATCAGTGGGTATCACCAGGGGGCCTACGAGCAGTACTTC

d_gene: TRBD1
abundance: once
v_gene: TRBV5-4
j_gene: TRBJ2-7
CDR3aa: CASSLGGGQGSYEQYF
CDR3nt: TGTGCCAGCAGCTTGGGGGGGGGACAGGGTTCCTACGAGCAGTACTTC

d_gene: NA
abundance: NA
v_gene: TRBV19
j_gene: TRBJ1-5
CDR3aa: CASSKPGRGGNQPQHF
CDR3nt: TGTGCCAGTAGTAAGCCTGGTCGGGGAGGCAATCAGCCCCAGCATTTT

d_gene: NA
abundance: once
v_gene: TRBV19
j_gene: TRBJ1-2
CDR3aa: CASSIALILQRSYGYTF
CDR3nt: TGTGCCAGTAGTATAGCCCTGATTTTGCAGAGGTCATATGGCTACACCTTC

d_gene: TRBD1
abundance: once
v_gene: TRBV5-4
j_gene: TRBJ2-7
CDR3aa: CASSNDRVYEQYF
CDR3nt: TGTGCCAGCAGCAACGACAGGGTCTACGAGCAGTACTTC

d_gene: NA
abundance: NA
v_gene: TRBV7-2
j_gene: TRBJ1-3
CDR3aa: CASSLATGSGNTIYF
CDR3nt: TGTGCCAGCAGCTTAGCAACAGGGTCAGGAAACACCATATATTTT

d_gene: NA
abundance: NA
v_gene: TRBV27
j_gene: TRBJ2-7
CDR3aa: CASSSDRPSYEQYF
CDR3nt: TGTGCCAGCAGCTCCGACAGGCCCTCCTACGAGCAGTACTTC

d_gene: NA
abundance: NA
v_gene: TRBV10-2
j_gene: TRBJ2-7
CDR3aa: CASGARTEQYF
CDR3nt: TGCGCCAGCGGGGCCAGAACTGAGCAGTACTTC

d_gene: NA
abundance: few
v_gene: TRBV5-1
j_gene: TRBJ1-1
CDR3aa: CASSLARGPEAFF
CDR3nt: TGCGCCAGCAGCTTGGCCAGGGGCCCTGAAGCTTTCTTT

d_gene: NA
abundance: few
v_gene: TRBV5-5
j_gene: TRBJ2-2
CDR3aa: CASSLEIQASTNTGELFF
CDR3nt: TGTGCCAGCAGCTTGGAAATCCAGGCCAGTACGAACACCGGGGAGCTGTTTTTT

d_gene: NA
abundance: NA
v_gene: TRBV5-1
j_gene: TRBJ1-4
CDR3aa: CASSPDRNEKLFF
CDR3nt: TGCGCCAGCAGCCCAGACAGAAATGAAAAACTGTTTTTT

d_gene: NA
abundance: NA
v_gene: TRBV7-8
j_gene: TRBJ1-6
CDR3aa: CASSLEGRRNSPLHF
CDR3nt: TGTGCCAGCAGCTTAGAAGGCAGGCGAAATTCACCCCTCCACTTT

d_gene: TRBD2
abundance: NA
v_gene: TRBV29-1
j_gene: TRBJ2-1
CDR3aa: CSGSHNSGGAQEQFF
CDR3nt: TGCAGCGGCTCCCACAATAGCGGGGGGGCGCAAGAGCAGTTCTTC

d_gene: TRBD1
abundance: NA
v_gene: TRBV7-9
j_gene: TRBJ2-5
CDR3aa: CASSGWGQPNQETQYF
CDR3nt: TGTGCCAGCAGCGGGTGGGGACAGCCGAACCAAGAGACCCAGTACTTC

d_gene: NA
abundance: once
v_gene: TRBV18
j_gene: TRBJ2-7
CDR3aa: CASSLSRTYEQYF
CDR3nt: TGTGCCAGCTCACTTTCTAGGACCTACGAGCAGTACTTC

d_gene: NA
abundance: NA
v_gene: TRBV2
j_gene: TRBJ2-3
CDR3aa: CASKGTDTQYF
CDR3nt: TGTGCCAGCAAGGGGACAGATACGCAGTATTTT

d_gene: NA
abundance: NA
v_gene: TRBV6-5
j_gene: TRBJ1-5
CDR3aa: CASSYSVANQPQHF
CDR3nt: TGTGCCAGCAGTTACTCGGTAGCAAATCAGCCCCAGCATTTT

d_gene: TRBD2
abundance: NA
v_gene: TRBV6-1
j_gene: TRBJ2-7
CDR3aa: CAARLAATYEQYF
CDR3nt: TGTGCCGCAAGACTAGCGGCCACCTACGAGCAGTACTTC

d_gene: NA
abundance: once
v_gene: TRBV5-1
j_gene: TRBJ2-3
CDR3aa: CASSTDRWDSTDTQYF
CDR3nt: TGCGCCAGCAGCACGGACAGGTGGGACTCCACAGATACGCAGTATTTT

d_gene: TRBD1
abundance: NA
v_gene: TRBV28
j_gene: TRBJ1-2
CDR3aa: CASRPTGTGYGYTF
CDR3nt: TGTGCCAGCAGACCTACCGGGACAGGGTATGGCTACACCTTC

d_gene: NA
abundance: NA
v_gene: TRBV4-1
j_gene: TRBJ2-7
CDR3aa: CASSPPENYEQYF
CDR3nt: TGCGCCAGCAGCCCACCGGAGAACTACGAGCAGTACTTC

d_gene: NA
abundance: NA
v_gene: TRBV6-1
j_gene: TRBJ1-2
CDR3aa: CATPRGGTYGYTF
CDR3nt: TGTGCCACACCGAGGGGGGGTACCTATGGCTACACCTTC

d_gene: NA
abundance: NA
v_gene: TRBV27
j_gene: TRBJ2-1
CDR3aa: CASTLRGSNFYEQFF
CDR3nt: TGTGCCAGCACCCTACGTGGGAGTAACTTCTATGAGCAGTTCTTC

d_gene: TRBD2
abundance: NA
v_gene: TRBV6-5
j_gene: TRBJ2-7
CDR3aa: CATSGTYEQYF
CDR3nt: TGTGCTACTAGCGGGACCTACGAGCAGTACTTC

d_gene: NA
abundance: NA
v_gene: TRBV7-9
j_gene: TRBJ1-1
CDR3aa: CATPTGNTEAFF
CDR3nt: TGTGCCACCCCGACAGGGAACACTGAAGCTTTCTTT

d_gene: TRBD1
abundance: NA
v_gene: TRBV7-3
j_gene: TRBJ2-7
CDR3aa: CASSPTGWHEQYF
CDR3nt: TGTGCCAGCAGCCCGACAGGGTGGCACGAGCAGTACTTC

d_gene: NA
abundance: NA
v_gene: TRBV11-2
j_gene: TRBJ1-1
CDR3aa: CASSPTEAEAFF
CDR3nt: TGTGCCAGCAGCCCAACGGAGGCTGAAGCTTTCTTT

d_gene: TRBD2
abundance: NA
v_gene: TRBV19
j_gene: TRBJ2-7
CDR3aa: CASSIRFSGGSYEQYF
CDR3nt: TGTGCCAGTAGTATCCGATTCAGCGGGGGTTCCTACGAGCAGTACTTC

d_gene: NA
abundance: NA
v_gene: TRBV5-6
j_gene: TRBJ2-1
CDR3aa: CASSSPRLVRSEQFF
CDR3nt: TGTGCCAGCAGCTCCCCGAGGCTAGTCAGAAGTGAGCAGTTCTTC

d_gene: NA
abundance: NA
v_gene: TRBV19
j_gene: TRBJ2-3
CDR3aa: CASSPRWSGTDTQYF
CDR3nt: TGTGCCAGTAGCCCGAGATGGTCGGGAACAGATACGCAGTATTTT

d_gene: TRBD2
abundance: NA
v_gene: TRBV28
j_gene: TRBJ2-7
CDR3aa: CASSPAGLADYEQYF
CDR3nt: TGTGCCAGCAGTCCGGCGGGACTAGCGGATTACGAGCAGTACTTC

d_gene: NA
abundance: NA
v_gene: TRBV21-1
j_gene: TRBJ2-7
CDR3aa: CATEGQASSYEQYF
CDR3nt: TGTGCCACCGAGGGACAGGCGAGCTCCTACGAGCAGTACTTC

d_gene: NA
abundance: NA
v_gene: TRBV5-1
j_gene: TRBJ2-7
CDR3aa: CASSLALGQGLYEQYF
CDR3nt: TGCGCCAGCAGCTTGGCCCTCGGGCAGGGTCTCTACGAGCAGTACTTC

d_gene: TRBD1
abundance: NA
v_gene: TRBV19
j_gene: TRBJ1-5
CDR3aa: CASSTRDRTGAYSNQPQHF
CDR3nt: TGTGCCAGTAGTACGCGGGACAGGACGGGCGCCTATAGCAATCAGCCCCAGCATTTT

d_gene: TRBD1
abundance: NA
v_gene: TRBV5-1
j_gene: TRBJ1-2
CDR3aa: CASSNGTGRGYTF
CDR3nt: TGCGCCAGCAGCAACGGGACAGGACGTGGCTACACCTTC

d_gene: TRBD2
abundance: NA
v_gene: TRBV5-5
j_gene: TRBJ2-1
CDR3aa: CASSLGTTNEQFF
CDR3nt: TGTGCCAGCAGCTTAGGGACTACCAATGAGCAGTTCTTC

d_gene: TRBD1
abundance: few
v_gene: TRBV5-1
j_gene: TRBJ1-3
CDR3aa: CASSRGTGVGNTIYF
CDR3nt: TGCGCCAGCAGCCGGGGGACAGGGGTCGGAAACACCATATATTTT

d_gene: TRBD1
abundance: once
v_gene: TRBV5-1
j_gene: TRBJ2-5
CDR3aa: CASSLRQGAGETQYF
CDR3nt: TGCGCCAGCAGCCTACGACAGGGGGCAGGGGAGACCCAGTACTTC

d_gene: TRBD2
abundance: NA
v_gene: TRBV28
j_gene: TRBJ2-1
CDR3aa: CASTPPGLAVSSYNEQFF
CDR3nt: TGTGCCAGCACCCCCCCGGGACTAGCGGTAAGCTCCTACAATGAGCAGTTCTTC

d_gene: NA
abundance: NA
v_gene: TRBV19
j_gene: TRBJ1-1
CDR3aa: CASSFGQNTEAFF
CDR3nt: TGTGCCAGTAGTTTCGGACAGAACACTGAAGCTTTCTTT

d_gene: NA
abundance: NA
v_gene: TRBV28
j_gene: TRBJ1-3
CDR3aa: CATSFGNTIYF
CDR3nt: TGTGCCACCTCTTTTGGAAACACCATATATTTT

d_gene: NA
abundance: few
v_gene: TRBV5-5
j_gene: TRBJ2-7
CDR3aa: CASSPILGGGSYEQYF
CDR3nt: TGTGCCAGCAGCCCGATTTTGGGGGGGGGCTCTTACGAGCAGTACTTC

d_gene: TRBD1
abundance: once
v_gene: TRBV5-6
j_gene: TRBJ1-1
CDR3aa: CASSVPDRGRDTEAFF
CDR3nt: TGTGCCAGCAGCGTACCGGACAGGGGGCGGGACACTGAAGCTTTCTTT

d_gene: NA
abundance: NA
v_gene: TRBV7-9
j_gene: TRBJ2-2
CDR3aa: CAIQGPMNTGELFF
CDR3nt: TGTGCCATACAGGGTCCGATGAACACCGGGGAGCTGTTTTTT

d_gene: NA
abundance: once
v_gene: TRBV9
j_gene: TRBJ1-1
CDR3aa: CASSAGQSNTEAFF
CDR3nt: TGTGCCAGCAGCGCGGGACAATCGAACACTGAAGCTTTCTTT

d_gene: NA
abundance: NA
v_gene: TRBV11-1
j_gene: TRBJ2-1
CDR3aa: CASSLGGAGATYNEQFF
CDR3nt: TGTGCCAGCAGCTTAGGAGGAGCAGGGGCTACCTACAATGAGCAGTTCTTC

d_gene: NA
abundance: few
v_gene: TRBV7-3
j_gene: TRBJ2-1
CDR3aa: CASRSAGRNEQFF
CDR3nt: TGTGCCAGTCGGAGTGCGGGTAGGAATGAGCAGTTCTTC

d_gene: NA
abundance: NA
v_gene: TRBV9
j_gene: TRBJ2-3
CDR3aa: CASSVEPRWSDTQYF
CDR3nt: TGTGCCAGCAGCGTAGAGCCCAGGTGGTCGGATACGCAGTATTTT

d_gene: NA
abundance: NA
v_gene: TRBV28
j_gene: TRBJ2-7
CDR3aa: CASSIQVTYEQYF
CDR3nt: TGTGCCAGCAGTATACAGGTTACCTACGAGCAGTACTTC

d_gene: NA
abundance: NA
v_gene: TRBV19
j_gene: TRBJ1-2
CDR3aa: CASSIRENYGYTF
CDR3nt: TGTGCCAGTAGTATTCGGGAGAACTATGGCTACACCTTC

d_gene: TRBD1
abundance: NA
v_gene: TRBV7-6
j_gene: TRBJ2-2
CDR3aa: CASSKTGDTGELFF
CDR3nt: TGTGCCAGCAGCAAGACAGGGGACACCGGGGAGCTGTTTTTT

d_gene: TRBD2
abundance: NA
v_gene: TRBV28
j_gene: TRBJ2-6
CDR3aa: CASSLERGPSYSGANGLTF
CDR3nt: TGTGCCAGCAGTTTGGAGCGGGGGCCATCCTACTCTGGGGCCAACGGCCTGACTTTC